A single sample is the source of the 6 T cell receptor beta chains below, sequenced in a study of blood T cell repertoires in COVID-19. Measured with immunoSEQ multiplex PCR; TCRdb has only the in-frame clones, and not every one. The sample holds 150,000 to 200,000 clones, approximately 90% seen once. The sequencing sample was made of peripheral blood. The receptor source for this set is a man younger than 35 with acute or convalescent COVID-19.

The chain recombines TRBV7-8 with TRBJ2-1, with D possibly matching TRBD2 (5 bases). Germline lookup yields CDR1 SGHVS and CDR2 FQNEAQ. Between the trimmed V and J ends, which lost 1 base and 0 bases, there was a span of 16 bases. CDR3 length: 18 amino acids. This chain's CDR3 is CASSLVLAGTSSYNEQFF. The CDR3 DNA reads as TGTGCCAGCAGCTTAGTTCTCGCGGGTACGAGCTCCTACAATGAGCAGTTCTTC.

The chain has TRBV4-1 and TRBJ1-6, with 7 bases identical to TRBD1. From germline, CDR1 is MGHRA and CDR2 YSYEKL. CDR3 length: 15 amino acids. V dropped 3 bases and J dropped 9; count of bases not matched to a gene: 8. CDR3 coding DNA: TGCGCCAGCAGCCATCCTCAGGGGGATAGTTCACCCCTCCACTTT. Protein: CASSHPQGDSSPLHF.

This chain links TRBV15 with TRBJ1-5; 9 bases are shared with TRBD1. This CDR3 comprises 15 residues. The germline gives CDR1 LNHNV, CDR2 YYDKDF (reference sequence). The ends lost 4 bases at V and 5 bases at J; junction bases unmatched: 6. The CDR3 bases are TGTGCCACCAGCACCAGACAGGGGGGTGATCAGCCCCAGCATTTT. This encodes CATSTRQGGDQPQHF.

V gene TRBV23-1 combines with J gene TRBJ2-1; 11 bases line up with TRBD2. TRBV23-1 is treated as an ORF (open reading frame) with a function not yet certain. The CDR3 contains 16 residues. The ends lost 3 bases at V and 4 bases at J; junction bases unmatched: 5. The CDR3 spells CASSQISGGAYNEQFF. The CDR3 DNA is TGCGCCAGCAGTCAGATTAGCGGGGGGGCGTACAATGAGCAGTTCTTC.

There are a few counts of this clone. V is TRBV6-1 and J is TRBJ2-3; a weak D match, TRBD1 (5 bases). CDR3 length: 14 amino acids. Germline V CDR1 and CDR2: MNHNS, SASEGT. Trimming cost V 2 bases and J 3 bases, with 9 bases left between them. The CDR3 nucleotides read TGTGCCAGCAGTGAAAGGGGTACGACAGATACGCAGTATTTT. This codes for CASSERGTTDTQYF.

V usage is TRBV5-8 and J usage is TRBJ2-7; 12 bases align to TRBD1. Germline CDR1 and CDR2: SGHTS and YDEGEE. This CDR3 comprises 15 residues. V lost 4 bases, J lost 6 bases, and 8 bases stayed unmatched. In DNA, the CDR3 is TGTGCCAGCAGCCTCGGGGGACAGGGGGCGAGCGAGCAGTACTTC. This gives the protein CASSLGGQGASEQYF.